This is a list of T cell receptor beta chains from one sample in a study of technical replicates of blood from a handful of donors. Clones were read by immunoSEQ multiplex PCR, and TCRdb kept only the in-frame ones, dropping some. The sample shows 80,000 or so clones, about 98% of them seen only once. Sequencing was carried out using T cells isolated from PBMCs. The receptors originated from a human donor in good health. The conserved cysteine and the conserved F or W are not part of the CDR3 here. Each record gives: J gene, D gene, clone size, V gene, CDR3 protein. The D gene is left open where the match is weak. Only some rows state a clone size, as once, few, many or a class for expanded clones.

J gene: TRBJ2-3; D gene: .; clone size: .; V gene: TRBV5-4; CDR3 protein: ASSLLSSADTQY
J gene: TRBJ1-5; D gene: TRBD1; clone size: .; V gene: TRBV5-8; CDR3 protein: ASSLGGTVSNQPQH
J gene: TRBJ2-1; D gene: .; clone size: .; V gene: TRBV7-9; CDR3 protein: ASSLEDVPGYNEQF
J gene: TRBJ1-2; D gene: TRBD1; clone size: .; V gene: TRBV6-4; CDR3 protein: ASRTGDFRGYFGYGYT
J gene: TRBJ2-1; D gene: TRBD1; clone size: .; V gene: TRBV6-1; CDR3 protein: ASHPGTGSSEQF
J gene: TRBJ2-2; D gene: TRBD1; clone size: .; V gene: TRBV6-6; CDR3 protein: ASSLDRDGTGELF
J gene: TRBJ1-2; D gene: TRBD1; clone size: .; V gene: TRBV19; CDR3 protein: ASSIPQSRTGAVYGYT
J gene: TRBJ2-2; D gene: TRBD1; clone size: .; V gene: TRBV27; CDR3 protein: ASRPGTGSTGELF
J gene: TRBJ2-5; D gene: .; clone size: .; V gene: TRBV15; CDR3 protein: ATSRDSRYSQETQY
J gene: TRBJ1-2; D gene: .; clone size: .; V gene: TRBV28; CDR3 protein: ASSPYYYGYT
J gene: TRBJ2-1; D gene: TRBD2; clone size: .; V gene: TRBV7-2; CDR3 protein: ASINERKDSGRGEQF
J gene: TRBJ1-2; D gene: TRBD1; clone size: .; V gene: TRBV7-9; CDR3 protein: ASSLGQGGYGYT
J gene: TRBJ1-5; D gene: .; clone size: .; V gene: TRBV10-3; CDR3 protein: AISQQGGDQPQH
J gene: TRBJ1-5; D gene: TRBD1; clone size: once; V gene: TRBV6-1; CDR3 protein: ASMGQLNQPQH
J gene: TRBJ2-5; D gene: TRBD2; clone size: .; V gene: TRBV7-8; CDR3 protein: ASSLASGGAQETQY
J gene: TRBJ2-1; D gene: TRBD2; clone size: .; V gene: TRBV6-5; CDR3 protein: ASSYSTSGSADEQF
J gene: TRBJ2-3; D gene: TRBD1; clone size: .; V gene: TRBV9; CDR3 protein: ASSVVGQGYTDTQY
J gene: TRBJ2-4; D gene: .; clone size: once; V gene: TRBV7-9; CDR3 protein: ASSSYRSNLAKNIQY
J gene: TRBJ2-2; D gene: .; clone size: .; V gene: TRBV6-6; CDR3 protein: ASRGFERSDTGELF
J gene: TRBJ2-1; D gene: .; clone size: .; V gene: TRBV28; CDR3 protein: ASSLWGHEQF
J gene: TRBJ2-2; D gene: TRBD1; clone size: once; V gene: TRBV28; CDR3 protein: ASRTGQPGELF
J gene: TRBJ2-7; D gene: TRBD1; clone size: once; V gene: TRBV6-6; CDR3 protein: ASSYSGQGGYEQY